This passage covers 17 T cell receptor beta chains from one sample sequenced in a study of T cells after yellow fever vaccination. Each CDR3 protein is one row after TCRdb ran MiXCR on the 5' RACE reads. The sample lists under 500,000 distinct CDR3 sequences; 18% were seen once. The sequencing used PBMCs, collected before the yellow fever booster vaccination. Receptors were obtained from a man between 18 and 29 years old who received the YFV17D yellow fever vaccine.

This clonotype showed up just a few times. V gene TRBV20-1 combines with J gene TRBJ2-7; 7 bases line up with TRBD1. CDR3 length equals 12 residues. Germline V lookup: CDR1 DFQATT, CDR2 SNEGSKA (reference sequence). V lost 5 bases to trimming and J lost 2 bases; unmatched junction nucleotides: 3. The DNA of the CDR3 is TGCAGTGCTCGGACAGGCCCCTACGAGCAGTACGTC. Protein product: CSARTGPYEQYV.

The rearrangement joins TRBV23-1 to TRBJ2-1, with TRBD2 matching over 13 bases. TRBV23-1 is identified as an open reading frame with a role that is uncertain. CDR3 length: 19 residues. V gave up 6 bases and J gave up 5 bases; unmatched junction bases: 16. CDR3 region: CASRPTGTSGAMINNEQFF. As DNA, the CDR3 is TGCGCCAGCAGGCCGACCGGGACTAGCGGGGCCATGATAAACAATGAGCAGTTCTTC.

This clonotype was found a few times. This chain links TRBV15 with TRBJ2-3, with 10 bases identical to TRBD2. In germline, CDR1 is LNHNV, CDR2 YYDKDF (reference sequence). The ends lost 3 bases at V and 0 bases at J; junction bases unmatched: 6. CDR3 length: 17 amino acids. CDR3 nucleotide sequence: TGTGCCACCAGCAGTTCCGAACTAGCGGGGAGCACAGATACGCAGTATTTT. Amino acid sequence: CATSSSELAGSTDTQYF.

This clonotype has just a few counts. V usage is TRBV20-1 and J usage is TRBJ2-1; TRBD2 matches at 9 bases. The germline CDR1 and CDR2 sequences are DFQATT and SNEGSKA (reference sequence). The CDR3 has 17 amino acids. With 0 bases clipped from V and 3 bases from J, the junction kept 9 bases outside the gene matches. The chain's CDR3 is CSARDPLRGGNYNEQFF. CDR3 nucleotide sequence: TGCAGTGCTAGAGATCCCCTGCGGGGGGGGAACTACAATGAGCAGTTCTTC.

This rearrangement joins TRBV5-4 to TRBJ2-7; 7 positions agree with TRBD2. Germline CDR1 SGHNT, CDR2 YYREEE (reference sequence). V lost 4 bases, J lost 7 bases, and 5 bases stayed unmatched. The CDR3 is 12 residues long. DNA of the CDR3: TGTGCCAGCAGCCGGACTAGTGGGGAGCAGTACTTC. Protein sequence: CASSRTSGEQYF.

CDR3 sequence reads: CASSPAAGGRTDTQYF. DNA for the CDR3: TGTGCCAGCTCACCTGCTGCGGGGGGCCGCACAGATACGCAGTATTTT. The V gene is TRBV18, the J gene TRBJ2-3, with 8 bases matching TRBD2. Per germline, CDR1 KGHSH and CDR2 LQKENI. With V trimmed by 3 bases and J by 1 base, 6 bases remained unmatched. The CDR3 extends over 16 amino acids.

This rearrangement joins TRBV7-9 to TRBJ2-1; D call uncertain. This CDR3 has 11 residues. Trimming stripped 0 bases from V and 15 bases from J, with 9 bases between. Germline CDR1 SEHNR, CDR2 FQNEAQ (reference sequence). This CDR3 reads CASSLAQLRFF. Written as DNA, the CDR3 is TGTGCCAGCAGCTTAGCCCAGCTAAGGTTCTTC.

This rearrangement joins TRBV4-1 to TRBJ1-1, with D maybe TRBD1 (5 bases). V lost 4 bases and J 4 bases, leaving 13 bases between the germline ends. Germline V lookup: CDR1 MGHRA, CDR2 YSYEKL. The CDR3 contains 14 residues. The CDR3 protein is CASSPQRRATEAFF. CDR3 bases: TGCGCCAGCAGCCCTCAACGCAGGGCCACTGAAGCTTTCTTT.

The chain joins TRBV12-3 or TRBV12-4 to TRBJ1-5, with a weak D call TRBD1 (5 bases). The CDR3 runs to 16 residues. V was shortened by 6 bases and J by 6 bases, with 21 bases between the two germline ends. The DNA for the CDR3 is TGTGCCAGCAGACCTGGGGCCGGGACGGCGGCTCAGCCCCAGCATTTT. It specifies CASRPGAGTAAQPQHF.

This clonotype was detected a few times. This chain uses TRBV28 with TRBJ2-1; D is perhaps TRBD1 or TRBD2 (5 bases each). Trimming took 4 bases from V and 6 from J, leaving 13 bases between them. The CDR3 contains 14 residues. Germline CDR1 is MDHEN and CDR2 is SYDVKM. CDR3 sequence reads: CASSSRDGLNEQFF. The CDR3 region has the DNA TGTGCCAGCAGTTCCCGGGACGGTCTCAATGAGCAGTTCTTC.

This clonotype was recorded a few times. The genes are TRBV9 and TRBJ2-1; D is perhaps TRBD1 (5 bases). The CDR3 loop spans 14 amino acids. The germline V gene has CDR1 SGDLS and CDR2 YYNGEE. V was clipped by 0 bases and J by 4 bases, with 8 bases between them. This chain's CDR3 is CASSVASGYNEQFF. CDR3 sequence (DNA): TGTGCCAGCAGCGTAGCGTCAGGGTACAATGAGCAGTTCTTC.

This clonotype turned up a few times. The rearrangement uses TRBV6-6 and TRBJ2-6; no clear D gene. Germline V lookup: CDR1 MNHNY, CDR2 SVGAGI (reference sequence). This CDR3 spans 14 amino acids. V was trimmed by 7 bases and J by 6 bases, leaving 13 bases between them. CDR3 DNA: TGTGCCAGCACTCATAACTGGCCGGCCAACGTCCTGACTTTC. Translating gives CASTHNWPANVLTF.

The CDR3 loop reads CASSRGRDTGELFF. Written as DNA, the CDR3 is TGTGCCAGCAGCCGGGGCCGGGACACCGGGGAGCTGTTTTTT. The chain carries TRBV7-2 and TRBJ2-2; D is possibly TRBD1 or TRBD2 (5 bases each). The CDR3 covers 14 residues. Germline V lookup: CDR1 SGHTA, CDR2 FQGNSA. Trimming took 5 bases from V and 3 from J, leaving 10 bases between them.

The V gene is TRBV12-3 or TRBV12-4, the J gene TRBJ1-1; TRBD1 is a possible D gene (5 bases). This CDR3 region has 12 residues. Trimming pared 7 bases from V and 5 bases from J, leaving 11 bases between. For the CDR3, the DNA is TGTGCCAGCACTGGGGGGAAAACTGAAGCTTTCTTT. Protein sequence: CASTGGKTEAFF.

The chain combines TRBV4-2 with TRBJ1-2; 8 bases map to TRBD1. Germline lookup yields CDR1 LGHNA and CDR2 YNFKEQ. V lost 4 bases to trimming and J lost 8 bases; unmatched junction nucleotides: 9. There are 14 residues in the CDR3. CDR3 bases: TGTGCCAGCAGCCCTGACGGGACAGGAGAGGGCTACACCTTC. Encoded protein: CASSPDGTGEGYTF.

The V call is TRBV10-3, the J call TRBJ2-3; D assignment may be TRBD1 or TRBD2 (5 bases each). Trimming cost V 8 bases and J 9 bases, with 9 bases left between them. The CDR3 covers 10 residues. Germline V gives CDR1 ENHRY, CDR2 SYGVKD. CDR3 bases: TGTGCCATCGGCCGGGACACGCAGTATTTT. It translates to CAIGRDTQYF.

The genes are TRBV5-1 and TRBJ2-1; TRBD1 agrees at 7 bases. Germline lookup yields CDR1 SGHRS and CDR2 YFSETQ. Trimming took 3 bases from V and 4 from J; bases not matched to a gene: 4. This CDR3 is built from 14 residues. DNA for the CDR3: TGCGCCAGCAGCTCACAGGGGCCTTACAATGAGCAGTTCTTC. The encoded protein is CASSSQGPYNEQFF. The variable domain in full, completed from reference TRBV5-1 and TRBJ2-1, reads KAGVTQTPRYLIKTRGQQVTLSCSPISGHRSVSWYQQTPGQGLQFLFEYFSETQRNKGNFPGRFSGRQFSNSRSEMNVSTLELGDSALYLCASSSQGPYNEQFFGPGTRLTVL.